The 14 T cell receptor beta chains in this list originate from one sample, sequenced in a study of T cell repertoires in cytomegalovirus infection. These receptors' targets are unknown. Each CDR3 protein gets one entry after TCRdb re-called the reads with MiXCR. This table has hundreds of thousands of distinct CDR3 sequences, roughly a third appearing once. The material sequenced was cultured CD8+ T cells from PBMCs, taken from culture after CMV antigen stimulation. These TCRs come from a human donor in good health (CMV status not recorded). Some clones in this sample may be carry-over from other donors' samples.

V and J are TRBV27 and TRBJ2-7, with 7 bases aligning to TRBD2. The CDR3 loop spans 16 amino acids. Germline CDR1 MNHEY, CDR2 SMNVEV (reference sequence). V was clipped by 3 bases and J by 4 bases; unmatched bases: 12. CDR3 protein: CASSFRAGEPGYEQYV. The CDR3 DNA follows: TGTGCCAGCAGTTTTCGGGCGGGGGAGCCAGGGTACGAGCAGTACGTC.

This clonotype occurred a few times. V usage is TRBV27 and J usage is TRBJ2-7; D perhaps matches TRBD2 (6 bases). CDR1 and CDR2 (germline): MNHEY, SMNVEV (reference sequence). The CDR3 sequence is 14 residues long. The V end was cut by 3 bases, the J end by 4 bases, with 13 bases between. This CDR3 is CASSFAGRTYEQYF. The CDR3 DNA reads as TGTGCCAGCAGTTTTGCGGGACGGACGTACGAGCAGTACTTC.

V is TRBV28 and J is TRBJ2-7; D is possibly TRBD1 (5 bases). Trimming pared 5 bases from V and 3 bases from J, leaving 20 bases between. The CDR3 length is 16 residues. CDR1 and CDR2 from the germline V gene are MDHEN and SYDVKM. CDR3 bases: TGTGCCAGCAGTCCCGAAGCAGGGCCCTCCGACTACGAGCAGTACTTC. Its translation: CASSPEAGPSDYEQYF.

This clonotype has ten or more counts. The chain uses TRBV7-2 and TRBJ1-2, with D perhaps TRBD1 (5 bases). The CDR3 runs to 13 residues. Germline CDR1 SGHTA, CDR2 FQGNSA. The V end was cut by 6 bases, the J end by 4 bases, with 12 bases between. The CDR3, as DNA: TGTGCCAGCAGTTTACAGGTTATCTATGGCTACACCTTC. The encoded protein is CASSLQVIYGYTF. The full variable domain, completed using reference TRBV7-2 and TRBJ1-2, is GAGVSQSPSNKVTEKGKDVELRCDPISGHTALYWYRQSLGQGLEFLIYFQGNSAPDKSGLPSDRFSAERTGGSVSTLTIQRTQQEDSAVYLCASSLQVIYGYTFGSGTRLTVV.

The CDR3 nucleotides are TGTGCCAGCAGCTTACTTGATGTGGGGGCCGGGGCTTTCTTT. Translation: CASSLLDVGAGAFF. This chain uses TRBV7-9 with TRBJ1-1; tentatively, D is TRBD1 (6 bases). The CDR3 spans 14 residues. From germline, CDR1 is SEHNR and CDR2 FQNEAQ (reference sequence). The V and J ends lost 2 bases and 11 bases respectively, with 18 bases between them.

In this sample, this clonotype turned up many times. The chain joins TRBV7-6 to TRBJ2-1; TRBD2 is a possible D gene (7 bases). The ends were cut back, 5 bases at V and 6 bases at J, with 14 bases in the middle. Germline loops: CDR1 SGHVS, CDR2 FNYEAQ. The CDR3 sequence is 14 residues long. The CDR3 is CASSAGGGTNEQFF. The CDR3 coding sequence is TGTGCCAGCAGCGCTGGCGGGGGCACCAATGAGCAGTTCTTC. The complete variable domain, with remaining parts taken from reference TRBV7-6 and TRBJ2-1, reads GAGVSQSPRYKVTKRGQDVALRCDPISGHVSLYWYRQALGQGPEFLTYFNYEAQQDKSGLPNDRFSAERPEGSISTLTIQRTEQRDSAMYRCASSAGGGTNEQFFGPGTRLTVL.

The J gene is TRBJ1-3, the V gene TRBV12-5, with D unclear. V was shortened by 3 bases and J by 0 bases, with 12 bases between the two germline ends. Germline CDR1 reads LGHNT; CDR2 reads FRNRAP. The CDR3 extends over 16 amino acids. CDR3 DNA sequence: TGTGCTAGTGGTTTCGGGGTCGAGAGCTCTGGAAACACCATATATTTT. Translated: CASGFGVESSGNTIYF. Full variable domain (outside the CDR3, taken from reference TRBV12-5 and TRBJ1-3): DARVTQTPRHKVTEMGQEVTMRCQPILGHNTVFWYRQTMMQGLELLAYFRNRAPLDDSGMPKDRFSAEMPDATLATLKIQPSEPRDSAVYFCASGFGVESSGNTIYFGEGSWLTVV.

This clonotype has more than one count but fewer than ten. The CDR3 spells CASRGVYEQYF. DNA of the CDR3: TGTGCCAGCAGGGGCGTCTACGAGCAGTACTTC. The chain has TRBV27 and TRBJ2-7; unclear D gene. The V gene lost 6 bases and the J gene lost 3 bases, with 6 bases spanning the gap. Germline V gives CDR1 MNHEY, CDR2 SMNVEV (reference sequence). The CDR3 is 11 residues long.

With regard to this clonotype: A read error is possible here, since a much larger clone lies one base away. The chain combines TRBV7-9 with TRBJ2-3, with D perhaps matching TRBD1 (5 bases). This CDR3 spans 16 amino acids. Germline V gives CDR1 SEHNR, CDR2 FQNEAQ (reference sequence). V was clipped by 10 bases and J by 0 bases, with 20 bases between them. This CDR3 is CANTRTGATSTDTQYF. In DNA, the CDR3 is TGTGCCAACACCCGAACTGGGGCGACTAGCACAGATACGCAGTATTTT.

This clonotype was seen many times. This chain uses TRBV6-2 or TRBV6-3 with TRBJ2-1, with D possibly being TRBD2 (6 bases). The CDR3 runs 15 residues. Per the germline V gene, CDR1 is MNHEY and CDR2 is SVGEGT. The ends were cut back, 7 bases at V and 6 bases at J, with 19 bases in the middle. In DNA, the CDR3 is TGTGCCAGCAATCAAGCGGGCCAGGGTAGCAATGAGCAGTTCTTC. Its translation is CASNQAGQGSNEQFF.

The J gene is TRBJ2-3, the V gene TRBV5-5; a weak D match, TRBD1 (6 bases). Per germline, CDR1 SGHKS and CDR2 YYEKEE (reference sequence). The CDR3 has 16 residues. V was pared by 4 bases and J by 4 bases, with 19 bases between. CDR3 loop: CASSAGSQPGADTQYF. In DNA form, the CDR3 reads TGTGCCAGCAGCGCCGGCTCGCAGCCAGGGGCAGATACGCAGTATTTT.

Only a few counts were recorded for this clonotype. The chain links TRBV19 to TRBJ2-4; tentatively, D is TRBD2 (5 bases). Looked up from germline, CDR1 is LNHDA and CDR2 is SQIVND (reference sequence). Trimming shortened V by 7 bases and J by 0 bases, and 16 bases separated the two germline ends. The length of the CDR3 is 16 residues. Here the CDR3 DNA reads TGTGCCAGTAAGGAAAGAGAGGGTCTAGCCAAAAACATTCAGTACTTC. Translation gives CASKEREGLAKNIQYF.

The CDR3 nucleotides read TGTGCCAGCAGCTGGCCTCAGGCGGGGGGGCCAAGTGAGCAGTTCTTC. It encodes CASSWPQAGGPSEQFF. The V call is TRBV5-6, the J call TRBJ2-1, with 9 bases lining up with TRBD2. Looked up from germline, CDR1 is SGHDT and CDR2 is YYEEEE. J was trimmed by 9 bases and V by 3 bases; bases with no gene match: 13. The CDR3 runs 16 residues. Together with reference TRBV5-6 and TRBJ2-1, the CDR3 gives the full variable domain: DAGVTQSPTHLIKTRGQQVTLRCSPKSGHDTVSWYQQALGQGPQFIFQYYEEEERQRGNFPDRFSGHQFPNYSSELNVNALLLGDSALYLCASSWPQAGGPSEQFFGPGTRLTVL.

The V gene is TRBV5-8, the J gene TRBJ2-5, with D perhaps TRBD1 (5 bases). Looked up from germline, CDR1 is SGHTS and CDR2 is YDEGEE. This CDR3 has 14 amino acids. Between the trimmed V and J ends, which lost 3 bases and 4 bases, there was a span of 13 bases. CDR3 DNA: TGTGCCAGCAGCTCGGACAAGGGGCGAGAGACCCAGTACTTC. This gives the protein CASSSDKGRETQYF.